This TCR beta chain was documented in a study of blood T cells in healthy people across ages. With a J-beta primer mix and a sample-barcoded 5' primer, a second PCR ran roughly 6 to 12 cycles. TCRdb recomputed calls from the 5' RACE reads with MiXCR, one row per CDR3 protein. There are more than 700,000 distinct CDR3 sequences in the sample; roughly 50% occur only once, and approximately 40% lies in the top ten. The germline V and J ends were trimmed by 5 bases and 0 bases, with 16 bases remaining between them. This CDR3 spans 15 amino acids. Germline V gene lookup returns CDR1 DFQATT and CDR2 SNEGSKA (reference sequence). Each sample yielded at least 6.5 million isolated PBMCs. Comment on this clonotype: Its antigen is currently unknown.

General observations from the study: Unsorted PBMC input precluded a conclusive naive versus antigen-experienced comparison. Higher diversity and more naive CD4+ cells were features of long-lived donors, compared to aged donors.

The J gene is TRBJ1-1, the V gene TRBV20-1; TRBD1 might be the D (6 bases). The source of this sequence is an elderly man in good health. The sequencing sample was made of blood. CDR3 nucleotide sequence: TGCAGTGCTCCGCGTGGGGGCGGCTTGAACACTGAAGCTTTCTTT. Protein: CSAPRGGGLNTEAFF.